The 11 T cell receptor beta chains listed next were all sequenced from one sample in a study of cytomegalovirus exposure and HLA in healthy donors. The study ran its PCR with 60 Vbeta and 13 Jbeta primers. The method was immunoSEQ multiplex PCR; TCRdb's version includes in-frame clones alone and lacks a portion of them. Of 130,000 or so clones in the sample, roughly 87% were seen once. The sample consisted of PBMCs. These TCRs come from a woman younger than 35 in good health and CMV-seronegative.

The CDR3 is CAGSSGFYGYTF. DNA for the CDR3: TGTGCCGGATCATCCGGGTTCTATGGCTACACCTTC. This sequence joins TRBV2 and TRBJ1-2; D remains ambiguous. CDR1 is SNHLY, CDR2 FYNNEI, per germline. There are 12 residues in the CDR3. Trimming removed 11 bases at V and 4 bases at J, with 14 bases between.

The chain combines TRBV7-9 with TRBJ2-2; possible D gene TRBD1, 6 bases. The CDR3 is 15 amino acids. Germline lookup yields CDR1 SEHNR and CDR2 FQNEAQ (reference sequence). V shed 5 bases and J shed 4 bases, with 14 bases lying between them. The CDR3 region has the DNA TGTGCCAGCAGCGGTAGACAGGCGTCCACCGGGGAGCTGTTTTTT. Translating it yields CASSGRQASTGELFF.

J is TRBJ2-6 and V is TRBV9, with a possible D match to TRBD1 (6 bases). The V gene lost 5 bases and the J gene lost 2 bases, with 11 bases spanning the gap. The CDR3 covers 15 residues. CDR1 SGDLS and CDR2 YYNGEE come from the germline V gene. The CDR3 loop is CASSTTGPGANVLTF. The CDR3, as DNA: TGTGCCAGCAGTACAACAGGGCCTGGGGCCAACGTCCTGACTTTC.

This sequence joins TRBV27 and TRBJ2-7, with 7 positions matching TRBD1. CDR3 length: 14 residues. V was pared by 4 bases and J by 3 bases, with 6 bases of the junction left unmatched. Germline-derived CDR1 and CDR2 are MNHEY and SMNVEV (reference sequence). CDR3 nucleotide sequence: TGTGCCAGCAGTTCAGACAGGGTTAACTACGAGCAGTACTTC. Residues: CASSSDRVNYEQYF.

The CDR3 sequence is CASGGQGGQSQHF. CDR3 coding DNA: TGTGCCAGTGGGGGCCAGGGAGGGCAATCCCAGCATTTT. V usage is TRBV19 and J usage is TRBJ1-5; D is perhaps TRBD1 (6 bases). The CDR3 length is 13 residues. V lost 8 bases to trimming and J lost 11 bases, with 19 bases between them. The germline CDR1 and CDR2 sequences are LNHDA and SQIVND (reference sequence).

The chain links TRBV25-1 to TRBJ2-3; 12 bases agree with TRBD2. V trimming: 5 bases; J trimming: 5 bases; junction bases outside the gene matches: 8. CDR1 is MGHDK, CDR2 SYGVNS, per germline. The CDR3 sequence is 16 residues long. The CDR3 bases are TGTGCCAGCAGTTCCCCAGGACTAGCGGGGAGAGATACGCAGTATTTT. Its translation is CASSSPGLAGRDTQYF. Drawing the rest from reference TRBV25-1 and TRBJ2-3, the complete variable domain is EADIYQTPRYLVIGTGKKITLECSQTMGHDKMYWYQQDPGMELHLIHYSYGVNSTEKGDLSSESTVSRIRTEHFPLTLESARPSHTSQYLCASSSPGLAGRDTQYFGPGTRLTVL.

The V gene is TRBV19, the J gene TRBJ1-5; 7 positions match TRBD1. The germline CDR1 and CDR2 sequences are LNHDA and SQIVND (reference sequence). The CDR3 contains 15 residues. Trimming removed 3 bases from V and 4 bases from J; junction bases left unmatched: 6. Here the CDR3 reads CASSIGGQSNQPQHF. The CDR3 coding sequence is TGTGCCAGTAGTATTGGGGGACAGTCGAATCAGCCCCAGCATTTT.

This sequence joins TRBV5-5 and TRBJ1-4, with TRBD1 as a possible D gene (5 bases). This CDR3 contains 16 residues. Trimming stripped 2 bases from V and 8 bases from J, with 19 bases between. From germline, CDR1 is SGHKS and CDR2 YYEKEE (reference sequence). The DNA of the CDR3 is TGTGCCAGCAGCTTTCCGACAGCCGGGGGATGGGAAAAACTGTTTTTT. This encodes CASSFPTAGGWEKLFF.

The chain recombines TRBV6-1 with TRBJ2-5, with D possibly TRBD1 on 6 matching bases. Gene TRBJ2-7 matches the end of the DNA better, so the J call may be wrong. Germline values: CDR1 MNHNS, CDR2 SASEGT. This CDR3 region has 13 residues. The CDR3, as DNA: TGTGCCAGCAGTTGGACAGACTCCTACGAGCAGTACTTC. It yields the protein CASSWTDSYEQYF.

V usage is TRBV19 and J usage is TRBJ1-5; unclear D gene. This CDR3 has 12 amino acids. Germline V lookup: CDR1 LNHDA, CDR2 SQIVND (reference sequence). V was clipped by 6 bases and J by 7 bases, with 10 bases between them. The CDR3: CASRVTGQPQHF. DNA for the CDR3: TGTGCCAGTAGGGTTACCGGGCAGCCCCAGCATTTT.

This clone was seen only a few times. The chain combines TRBV2 with TRBJ1-5; 7 bases are a match to TRBD1. This CDR3 has 15 residues. The junction had 7 bases not matched to a gene; V was cut back by 5 bases and J by 3 bases. Germline CDR1 reads SNHLY; CDR2 reads FYNNEI. CDR3 loop: CASSRDSVPNQPQHF. The CDR3 coding sequence is TGTGCCAGCAGTAGGGACAGCGTCCCCAATCAGCCCCAGCATTTT.